These 15 T cell receptor beta chains were all obtained from the same sample, sequenced in a study of T cell responses to AZD1222 COVID-19 vaccine. The data were produced by immunoSEQ multiplex PCR, yet TCRdb's version contains in-frame clones alone and is incomplete. In the table there are 100,000 or so clones, around 94% of which are singletons. Sequencing was performed on peripheral blood, taken on day 0 of AZD1222 vaccination. These receptors were obtained from an adult in good health.

The chain recombines TRBV18 with TRBJ1-5; TRBD1 is a possible D gene (5 bases). V gave up 6 bases and J gave up 5 bases, with 14 bases separating them. Germline V gene data show CDR1 as KGHSH and CDR2 as LQKENI. The CDR3 contains 14 residues. The CDR3 DNA sequence: TGTGCCAGCTCTTCGGTGGGGGGAGATCAGCCCCAGCATTTT. Protein sequence: CASSSVGGDQPQHF.

The genes are TRBV2 and TRBJ2-3, with D hard to call. The CDR3 extends over 16 amino acids. Per the germline V gene, CDR1 is SNHLY and CDR2 is FYNNEI. V gave up 4 bases and J gave up 0 bases, with 14 bases separating them. CDR3 amino acids: CASSVIGGISTDTQYF. The DNA for the CDR3 is TGTGCCAGCAGTGTTATCGGCGGAATAAGCACAGATACGCAGTATTTT.

The V gene is TRBV9, the J gene TRBJ2-3; maybe TRBD2 (6 bases). The CDR3 consists of 14 residues. V lost 3 bases and J lost 0, with 8 bases in between. The V gene's germline CDR1 is SGDLS and CDR2 YYNGEE. The CDR3 DNA is TGTGCCAGCAGCGAGGGAGGCAGCACAGATACGCAGTATTTT. Residues: CASSEGGSTDTQYF.

This sequence joins TRBV23-1 and TRBJ1-5; 10 bases map to TRBD1. TRBV23-1 is treated as an ORF (open reading frame) with a function not yet certain. This CDR3 region has 19 residues. Germline trimming cut 7 bases from V and 0 bases from J; bases unmatched to any gene: 15. Here the CDR3 reads CASTLDGDRGPDSNQPQHF. CDR3 in DNA: TGCGCCAGCACTTTAGACGGGGACAGGGGCCCAGATAGCAATCAGCCCCAGCATTTT.

This chain links TRBV12-5 with TRBJ1-1, with D tentatively TRBD1 (5 bases). Germline lookup yields CDR1 LGHNT and CDR2 FRNRAP. Trimming stripped 3 bases from V and 1 base from J, with 9 bases between. This CDR3 contains 14 residues. For the CDR3, the DNA is TGTGCTAGTGGTTTACGGGGGGGGAACACTGAAGCTTTCTTT. Its protein is CASGLRGGNTEAFF.

This chain links TRBV30 with TRBJ1-1; D unresolved. CDR3 length: 13 amino acids. Trimming removed 3 bases at V and 5 bases at J, with 13 bases between. CDR1 is GTSNPN, CDR2 SVGIG, per germline (reference sequence). The CDR3 reads CAWRQRGGTEAFF. DNA for the CDR3: TGTGCCTGGAGACAGCGGGGTGGGACTGAAGCTTTCTTT. The full variable domain, completed using reference TRBV30 and TRBJ1-1, is SQTIHQWPATLVQPVGSPLSLECTVEGTSNPNLYWYRQAAGRGLQLLFYSVGIGQISSEVPQNLSASRPQDRQFILSSKKLLLSDSGFYLCAWRQRGGTEAFFGQGTRLTVV.

This clone was seen once. The chain is built from TRBV6-5 and TRBJ1-4; TRBD1 aligns across 7 bases. CDR3 length: 15 amino acids. In germline, CDR1 is MNHEY, CDR2 SVGAGI. V lost 9 bases and J lost 8; bases outside the gene matches: 15. CDR3 DNA: TGTGCCAGACTTGAGAGACAGGGTAGGGGAGAAAAACTGTTTTTT. Amino acids: CARLERQGRGEKLFF.

This chain links TRBV2 with TRBJ2-5; TRBD2 might be the D (5 bases). The CDR3 spans 12 residues. Germline CDR1 is SNHLY and CDR2 is FYNNEI. Trimming took 4 bases from V and 5 from J, leaving 8 bases between them. CDR3 in amino acids: CASSAGIETQYF. CDR3 sequence (DNA): TGTGCCAGCAGTGCGGGAATTGAGACCCAGTACTTC.

The rearrangement joins TRBV9 to TRBJ2-1; perhaps TRBD2 as D (7 bases). The germline V and J ends were trimmed by 4 bases and 10 bases, with 15 bases remaining between them. The CDR3 has 13 amino acids. Germline assignment: CDR1 SGDLS and CDR2 YYNGEE. The CDR3 reads CASSQAGHAEQFF. The CDR3 coding sequence is TGTGCCAGCAGCCAAGCGGGACACGCAGAGCAGTTCTTC.

V is TRBV6-6 and J is TRBJ2-7, with TRBD2 matching over 7 bases. Germline V gene sequence: CDR1 MNHNY, CDR2 SVGAGI (reference sequence). This CDR3 comprises 15 residues. The trim removed 8 bases at V and 5 bases at J, leaving 15 bases unmatched. The CDR3 spells CASRLNRDYIHEQYF. CDR3 bases: TGTGCCAGCCGTTTAAACCGGGACTATATTCACGAGCAGTACTTC.

For the CDR3, the DNA is TGTGCCAGCAGCTTGGATCGGAGCGGGACTAACCAAGAGACCCAGTACTTC. This encodes CASSLDRSGTNQETQYF. The chain combines TRBV5-8 with TRBJ2-5; TRBD2 matches 7 bases. The germline CDR1 and CDR2 sequences are SGHTS and YDEGEE. The CDR3 sequence is 17 residues long. The V segment lost 0 bases and the J segment 0 bases; nucleotides outside the gene matches: 8.

This clone was detected once. This chain uses TRBV27 with TRBJ1-1, with TRBD1 as a possible D gene (5 bases). This CDR3 has 16 amino acids. V was clipped by 3 bases and J by 2 bases, with 16 bases between them. Germline V gene lookup returns CDR1 MNHEY and CDR2 SMNVEV (reference sequence). CDR3 DNA: TGTGCCAGCAGTTTTGTCTCTTGGGGGGGTAACACTGAAGCTTTCTTT. The encoded protein is CASSFVSWGGNTEAFF.

The chain is built from TRBV28 and TRBJ1-2; D unclear. Germline-derived CDR1 and CDR2 are MDHEN and SYDVKM. The CDR3 length is 12 residues. Trimming removed 8 bases at V and 6 bases at J, with 13 bases between. CDR3 sequence (DNA): TGTGCCAGCGGAAACGGGCTTGATGGCTACACCTTC. This translates into CASGNGLDGYTF.

This rearrangement joins TRBV6-5 to TRBJ2-7; 10 bases align to TRBD1. V lost 0 bases and J lost 1; bases outside the gene matches: 3. The CDR3 length is 16 residues. The germline V gene has CDR1 MNHEY and CDR2 SVGAGI. CDR3 nucleotides: TGTGCCAGCAGTTACTCTCAGGGACAGGGGTCCTACGAGCAGTACTTC. Its translation: CASSYSQGQGSYEQYF.

This sequence joins TRBV28 and TRBJ1-3, with 8 bases that match TRBD1. The germline gives CDR1 MDHEN, CDR2 SYDVKM. This CDR3 region has 13 residues. Written as DNA, the CDR3 is TGTGTCACGGGGACAGGCTCTGGAAACACCATATATTTT. Translating it yields CVTGTGSGNTIYF.